Each of the 30 T cell receptor beta chains below was sequenced from the same sample in a study of OX40 agonist ivuxolimab in advanced cancers. TCRdb keeps only in-frame clones here, not all; method: immunoSEQ multiplex PCR. The top ten hold about 2.6% of the sample, which has tens of thousands of clones, 77% seen once. Material: CD4+ or CD8+ T cells sorted from blood, obtained in a trial of the OX40 agonist ivuxolimab. The receptors shown here come from an adult with an advanced solid tumor such as melanoma, head and neck, liver or kidney cancer.

The V and J genes are TRBV2 and TRBJ2-3; D might be TRBD2 (6 bases). The V end was cut by 6 bases, the J end by 1 base, with 11 bases between. The CDR3 has 14 residues. The germline V gene encodes CDR1 SNHLY and CDR2 FYNNEI. CDR3 sequence (DNA): TGTGCCAGCAGGGTCGCTAGCGGCACAGATACGCAGTATTTT. Translation gives CASRVASGTDTQYF. Combining the CDR3 with reference TRBV2 and TRBJ2-3 gives the whole variable domain EPEVTQTPSHQVTQMGQEVILRCVPISNHLYFYWYRQILGQKVEFLVSFYNNEISEKSEIFDDQFSVERPDGSNFTLKIRSTKLEDSAMYFCASRVASGTDTQYFGPGTRLTVL.

This sequence joins TRBV5-6 and TRBJ2-7, with TRBD1 matching 9 bases. The germline CDR1 and CDR2 sequences are SGHDT and YYEEEE. The CDR3 totals 15 residues. V was pared by 4 bases and J by 2 bases, with 7 bases of the junction left unmatched. CDR3 coding DNA: TGTGCCAGCAGCCCCGGGACAGGGTTTCCCTACGAGCAGTACTTC. Its protein product is CASSPGTGFPYEQYF.

This rearrangement joins TRBV2 to TRBJ2-7; 11 bases fit TRBD2. Germline values: CDR1 SNHLY, CDR2 FYNNEI. Unmatched junction bases numbered 3, after V lost 2 bases and J lost 6 bases. The CDR3 extends over 14 amino acids. The CDR3 coding sequence is TGTGCCAGCAGTGAATGGACTAGCGGGCGCGAGCAGTACTTC. Translation gives CASSEWTSGREQYF.

The chain employs TRBV2 and TRBJ2-7, with 7 bases fitting TRBD1. This CDR3 spans 13 amino acids. CDR1 is SNHLY, CDR2 FYNNEI, per germline. After removal of 7 bases from V and 9 bases from J, the junction contained 12 bases not matched to a gene. DNA of the CDR3: TGTGCCAGCACAAATCAACAGGGGAGACGGCAGTACTTC. It codes for CASTNQQGRRQYF. The full variable domain, rest sourced from reference TRBV2 and TRBJ2-7, is EPEVTQTPSHQVTQMGQEVILRCVPISNHLYFYWYRQILGQKVEFLVSFYNNEISEKSEIFDDQFSVERPDGSNFTLKIRSTKLEDSAMYFCASTNQQGRRQYFGPGTRLTVT.

This sequence joins TRBV2 and TRBJ2-7; D is perhaps TRBD2 (6 bases). The CDR3 contains 13 residues. V was cut by 7 bases and J by 9 bases, with 19 bases left in between. Germline CDR1 is SNHLY and CDR2 is FYNNEI. This CDR3 is CASNQNPNGRQYF. CDR3 sequence (DNA): TGTGCCAGCAACCAGAACCCCAACGGGAGGCAGTACTTC.

In this sample, this clone turned up a few times. The chain is built from TRBV28 and TRBJ1-2; maybe TRBD1 (5 bases). The length of the CDR3 is 15 residues. CDR1 and CDR2 from the germline V gene are MDHEN and SYDVKM. V shed 6 bases and J shed 5 bases, with 19 bases lying between them. The CDR3 loop reads CASRYQGALKYGYTF. The DNA for the CDR3 is TGTGCCAGCAGATACCAGGGAGCTCTAAAGTATGGCTACACCTTC.

This clone has more than one count but fewer than ten. The chain has TRBV5-1 and TRBJ2-5; 8 bases agree with TRBD1. The germline V gene has CDR1 SGHRS and CDR2 YFSETQ. The CDR3 is made up of 13 amino acids. The V and J ends lost 5 bases and 2 bases, in that order; junction bases with no gene match: 2. In DNA, the CDR3 is TGCGCCAGCAGGACAGGGGTTCAAGAGACCCAGTACTTC. Its translation: CASRTGVQETQYF. Looking up the rest from reference TRBV5-1 and TRBJ2-5 gives the full variable domain: KAGVTQTPRYLIKTRGQQVTLSCSPISGHRSVSWYQQTPGQGLQFLFEYFSETQRNKGNFPGRFSGRQFSNSRSEMNVSTLELGDSALYLCASRTGVQETQYFGPGTRLLVL.

This clone has more than one count but fewer than ten. The chain links TRBV7-9 to TRBJ1-2, with D perhaps matching TRBD1 (5 bases). Trimming stripped 3 bases from V and 3 bases from J, with 8 bases between. This CDR3 contains 13 residues. CDR1 is SEHNR, CDR2 FQNEAQ, per germline (reference sequence). CDR3 region: CASSLQTDYGYTF. The CDR3 DNA reads as TGTGCCAGCAGCTTGCAGACAGACTATGGCTACACCTTC.

The genes are TRBV28 and TRBJ2-3, with D perhaps TRBD1 or TRBD2 (5 bases each). Germline V CDR1 and CDR2: MDHEN, SYDVKM. V was shortened by 6 bases and J by 8 bases, with 15 bases between the two germline ends. The length of the CDR3 is 13 residues. The CDR3 bases are TGTGCCAGCAGCAATGAGGGGCCAGGTACGCAGTATTTT. Its translation: CASSNEGPGTQYF.

This clone occurred once. The genes are TRBV5-6 and TRBJ2-5; 7 nucleotides agree with TRBD1. From germline, CDR1 is SGHDT and CDR2 YYEEEE. Trimming removed 4 bases from V and 4 bases from J; junction bases left unmatched: 7. This CDR3 has 14 residues. CDR3 nucleotides: TGTGCCAGCAGCGGATCGACAGGGCCAGAGACCCAGTACTTC. Residues: CASSGSTGPETQYF.

The chain combines TRBV6-6 with TRBJ2-1; D ambiguous. Per the germline V gene, CDR1 is MNHNY and CDR2 is SVGAGI (reference sequence). The CDR3 loop spans 13 amino acids. V shed 5 bases and J shed 7 bases, with 12 bases lying between them. The CDR3: CASSQLGVNEQFF. The CDR3 DNA reads as TGTGCCAGCAGTCAGCTAGGAGTTAATGAGCAGTTCTTC.

Here the CDR3 DNA reads TGTGCCAGTAGTCAGGAGGAGAGGTACAATGAGCAGTTCTTC. Protein product: CASSQEERYNEQFF. This chain joins TRBV19 and TRBJ2-1; weak D call: TRBD2 (5 bases). V lost 5 bases and J 4 bases, leaving 12 bases between the germline ends. Germline CDR1 LNHDA, CDR2 SQIVND (reference sequence). The CDR3 runs to 14 residues. The variable domain in full, completed from reference TRBV19 and TRBJ2-1, reads DGGITQSPKYLFRKEGQNVTLSCEQNLNHDAMYWYRQDPGQGLRLIYYSQIVNDFQKGDIAEGYSVSREKKESFPLTVTSAQKNPTAFYLCASSQEERYNEQFFGPGTRLTVL.

The rearrangement uses TRBV9 and TRBJ1-3; D is unclear. The CDR3 covers 16 residues. Germline assignment: CDR1 SGDLS and CDR2 YYNGEE. The V end was cut by 0 bases, the J end by 0 bases, with 10 bases between. CDR3 sequence (DNA): TGTGCCAGCAGCGTAGGGGTGCCCGGCTCTGGAAACACCATATATTTT. This codes for CASSVGVPGSGNTIYF. Using reference TRBV9 and TRBJ1-3 for the parts outside the CDR3, the full variable domain is DSGVTQTPKHLITATGQRVTLRCSPRSGDLSVYWYQQSLDQGLQFLIQYYNGEERAKGNILERFSAQQFPDLHSELNLSSLELGDSALYFCASSVGVPGSGNTIYFGEGSWLTVV.

The chain uses TRBV5-4 and TRBJ2-7; D possibly matches TRBD1 or TRBD2 (5 bases each). Trimming removed 0 bases at V and 3 bases at J, with 13 bases between. CDR3 size: 15 residues. CDR1 is SGHNT and CDR2 is YYREEE in the germline V gene (reference sequence). This CDR3 reads CASSLVRGEGYEQYF. DNA for the CDR3: TGTGCCAGCAGCTTGGTTAGGGGTGAGGGCTACGAGCAGTACTTC.

V and J are TRBV6-5 and TRBJ1-5; the match to TRBD1 covers 9 bases. Germline V gene data show CDR1 as MNHEY and CDR2 as SVGAGI. This CDR3 comprises 15 residues. After removal of 8 bases from V and 0 bases from J, the junction contained 5 bases not matched to a gene. CDR3 loop: CASGGDRDSNQPQHF. DNA of the CDR3: TGTGCCAGCGGGGGGGACAGGGATAGCAATCAGCCCCAGCATTTT.

The chain recombines TRBV19 with TRBJ1-5; 9 bases map to TRBD1. The germline gives CDR1 LNHDA, CDR2 SQIVND (reference sequence). The CDR3 loop spans 16 amino acids. V was clipped by 6 bases and J by 1 base; unmatched bases: 7. CDR3 nucleotide sequence: TGTGCCAGTAGCGACAGGGGGATCGGGAGCAATCAGCCCCAGCATTTT. Encoded protein: CASSDRGIGSNQPQHF.

The gene calls are TRBV11-2 and TRBJ1-2; TRBD1 matches 7 bases. The CDR3 extends over 15 amino acids. CDR1 SGHAT and CDR2 FQNNGV come from the germline V gene. V lost 5 bases and J lost 4; bases outside the gene matches: 10. CDR3 loop: CASSPGQAASYGYTF. Written as DNA, the CDR3 is TGTGCCAGCAGCCCTGGACAGGCCGCTAGCTATGGCTACACCTTC.

The sample holds one count of this clone. The chain uses TRBV7-3 and TRBJ2-2; a weak D match, TRBD2 (6 bases). V lost 2 bases and J 6 bases, leaving 7 bases between the germline ends. Germline CDR1 SGHTA, CDR2 FQGTGA. The CDR3 consists of 13 residues. The CDR3: CASSLAGPGELFF. DNA of the CDR3: TGTGCCAGCAGCTTAGCGGGGCCCGGGGAGCTGTTTTTT.

V and J are TRBV18 and TRBJ1-4, with D unresolved. The ends were cut back, 8 bases at V and 6 bases at J, with 13 bases in the middle. CDR3 length: 13 residues. Germline CDR1 is KGHSH and CDR2 is LQKENI. The CDR3 loop is CASAGGVDEKLFF. CDR3 DNA sequence: TGTGCCAGCGCAGGCGGGGTCGATGAAAAACTGTTTTTT.

V gene TRBV10-3 combines with J gene TRBJ2-1; 12 positions match TRBD2. The V and J ends lost 4 bases and 3 bases, in that order; junction bases with no gene match: 4. This CDR3 is built from 16 residues. Germline CDR1 and CDR2: ENHRY and SYGVKD. CDR3 amino acids: CAISGGLAGIYNEQFF. CDR3 bases: TGTGCCATCAGTGGTGGACTAGCGGGAATCTACAATGAGCAGTTCTTC.

The chain has TRBV28 and TRBJ1-1, with D possibly matching TRBD1 (5 bases). The CDR3 consists of 11 residues. Trimming shortened V by 5 bases and J by 7 bases, and 8 bases separated the two germline ends. Germline V gives CDR1 MDHEN, CDR2 SYDVKM. The CDR3 sequence: CASSATGEAFF. In DNA form, the CDR3 reads TGTGCCAGCAGTGCCACAGGTGAAGCTTTCTTT.

V and J are TRBV19 and TRBJ1-1; a weak D match, TRBD1 (5 bases). Germline assignment: CDR1 LNHDA and CDR2 SQIVND (reference sequence). V lost 7 bases to trimming and J lost 4 bases, with 16 bases between them. The CDR3 spans 14 residues. The CDR3 DNA is TGTGCCAGTACCCTCCTGACAGCGGGCACTGAAGCTTTCTTT. It encodes CASTLLTAGTEAFF.

V usage is TRBV5-1 and J usage is TRBJ1-1; a possible D gene is TRBD1 (5 bases). CDR3 length: 19 amino acids. The germline V gene has CDR1 SGHRS and CDR2 YFSETQ. Deletions cut 0 bases from V and 0 bases from J, with 21 bases between. The CDR3 nucleotides read TGCGCCAGCAGCTTGGCCGGAGGGGACCGGGACCCCATGAACACTGAAGCTTTCTTT. This sequence encodes CASSLAGGDRDPMNTEAFF.

The gene calls are TRBV2 and TRBJ2-6, with a weak D call TRBD2 (5 bases). Germline V CDR1 and CDR2: SNHLY, FYNNEI. The CDR3 totals 14 residues. The V end lost 4 bases, the J end lost 4 bases, and 8 bases lay between the germline ends. CDR3 nucleotides: TGTGCCAGCAGTGGACTACGGGGGGCCAACGTCCTGACTTTC. Protein sequence: CASSGLRGANVLTF.

V usage is TRBV10-1 and J usage is TRBJ2-1; D is ambiguous. This CDR3 contains 16 residues. Germline CDR1 and CDR2: WNHNN and SYGVQD (reference sequence). The V end lost 1 base, the J end lost 4 bases, and 14 bases lay between the germline ends. The CDR3 region has the DNA TGCGCCAGCAGTGAGTTGGTTTCGAGCGCGTACAATGAGCAGTTCTTC. Translation: CASSELVSSAYNEQFF.

This clone has a single count. This chain links TRBV2 with TRBJ2-3; 11 bases align to TRBD2. The CDR3 totals 15 residues. CDR1 is SNHLY and CDR2 is FYNNEI in the germline V gene. Unmatched junction bases numbered 2, after V lost 6 bases and J lost 0 bases. CDR3 in amino acids: CASSRTSGSTDTQYF. CDR3 nucleotide sequence: TGTGCCAGCAGCCGGACTAGCGGGAGCACAGATACGCAGTATTTT. Combining the CDR3 with reference TRBV2 and TRBJ2-3 gives the whole variable domain EPEVTQTPSHQVTQMGQEVILRCVPISNHLYFYWYRQILGQKVEFLVSFYNNEISEKSEIFDDQFSVERPDGSNFTLKIRSTKLEDSAMYFCASSRTSGSTDTQYFGPGTRLTVL.

J is TRBJ2-5 and V is TRBV25-1, with 13 bases fitting TRBD2. From germline, CDR1 is MGHDK and CDR2 SYGVNS. The CDR3 contains 16 residues. With V trimmed by 3 bases and J by 2 bases, 3 bases remained unmatched. CDR3 coding DNA: TGTGCCAGCAGTGATCGGACTAGCGGGAGACAAGAGACCCAGTACTTC. It is translated as CASSDRTSGRQETQYF.

The chain is built from TRBV7-2 and TRBJ1-5; a possible D gene is TRBD1 (5 bases). Per the germline V gene, CDR1 is SGHTA and CDR2 is FQGNSA. The CDR3 extends over 12 amino acids. Trimming stripped 4 bases from V and 6 bases from J, with 7 bases between. Written as DNA, the CDR3 is TGTGCCAGCAGCTCCCAGGGTCAGCCCCAGCATTTT. It is translated as CASSSQGQPQHF.

The chain joins TRBV21-1 to TRBJ2-7; no check of the table's D call, TRBD2, against the DNA was made. TRBV21-1 is designated a pseudogene. The CDR3 runs 15 residues. The CDR3 loop reads CASSKRTSGFYEQYF. In DNA form, the CDR3 reads TGTGCCAGCAGCAAAAGGACTAGCGGGTTTTACGAGCAGTACTTC.

The rearrangement links TRBV27 to TRBJ1-5; tentatively, D is TRBD1 (5 bases). Per the germline V gene, CDR1 is MNHEY and CDR2 is SMNVEV (reference sequence). The CDR3 contains 13 residues. With 4 bases removed from V and 5 bases from J, the gap between germline ends came to 9 bases. CDR3 nucleotide sequence: TGTGCCAGCAGTTGGGGGAGGGATCAGCCCCAGCATTTT. This translates into CASSWGRDQPQHF.